Below, 32 T cell receptor beta chains from the same sample are listed, as sequenced in a study of blood T cell repertoires in COVID-19. Data came from immunoSEQ multiplex PCR; TCRdb stores just in-frame clones and leaves some out. The data show some 270,000 clones, around 86% seen once. The sample was PBMCs or T cells enriched from blood (not recorded which). All receptors come from a woman between 35 and 50 years old who had recovered from COVID-19.

The CDR3 loop reads CAWTGTGGGPQHF. In DNA form, the CDR3 reads TGTGCCTGGACCGGGACAGGAGGGGGGCCCCAGCATTTT. The rearrangement uses TRBV30 and TRBJ1-5; 8 positions agree with TRBD1. Germline trimming cut 4 bases from V and 9 bases from J; bases unmatched to any gene: 8. CDR3 size: 13 residues. Germline CDR1 is GTSNPN and CDR2 is SVGIG (reference sequence).

This chain uses TRBV6-5 with TRBJ1-3; no reliable D call. The CDR3 spans 15 residues. V was clipped by 6 bases and J by 2 bases, with 14 bases between them. The germline gives CDR1 MNHEY, CDR2 SVGAGI. The CDR3 DNA reads TGTGCCAGCAGCGAGAGGCCATTTACTGGAAACACCATATATTTT. Protein: CASSERPFTGNTIYF.

This chain links TRBV5-1 with TRBJ1-2, with 7 bases fitting TRBD1. The CDR3 covers 17 residues. The V and J ends lost 2 bases and 0 bases, in that order; junction bases with no gene match: 10. Germline V gene lookup returns CDR1 SGHRS and CDR2 YFSETQ. As DNA, the CDR3 is TGCGCCAGCAGCTTCAGCACAGGGGTCCAAGCTAACTATGGCTACACCTTC. As protein: CASSFSTGVQANYGYTF.

The chain recombines TRBV5-1 with TRBJ1-2, with 7 bases lining up with TRBD1. Germline V lookup: CDR1 SGHRS, CDR2 YFSETQ. The trim removed 3 bases at V and 0 bases at J, leaving 11 bases unmatched. The CDR3 sequence is 17 residues long. The CDR3 DNA is TGCGCCAGCAGCTCTCCCCAGGGACAGCAATCTAACTATGGCTACACCTTC. This translates into CASSSPQGQQSNYGYTF.

This clone was recorded once. The rearrangement uses TRBV6-5 and TRBJ1-1; a possible D gene is TRBD1 (6 bases). The V end lost 7 bases, the J end lost 1 base, and 7 bases lay between the germline ends. This CDR3 region has 12 residues. CDR1 is MNHEY, CDR2 SVGAGI, per germline. The CDR3 sequence: CASTGQNTEAFF. The CDR3 DNA reads as TGTGCCAGCACGGGACAGAACACTGAAGCTTTCTTT.

This clone was counted between two and nine times. V usage is TRBV19 and J usage is TRBJ1-5; TRBD1 might be the D (6 bases). V lost 0 bases, J lost 7 bases, and 13 bases lay in between. Germline V gene data show CDR1 as LNHDA and CDR2 as SQIVND (reference sequence). This CDR3 is built from 15 residues. The CDR3 nucleotides read TGTGCCAGTAGTATAGATTCAGGGGTTGGGCAGCCCCAGCATTTT. This translates into CASSIDSGVGQPQHF.

The chain has TRBV5-1 and TRBJ1-2, with TRBD1 matching over 7 bases. V was pared by 0 bases and J by 5 bases, with 13 bases of the junction left unmatched. This CDR3 has 17 residues. Germline V CDR1 and CDR2: SGHRS, YFSETQ. The CDR3, as DNA: TGCGCCAGCAGCTTGGGCCTAGGACAGGCCCGAGTATATGGCTACACCTTC. Its translation: CASSLGLGQARVYGYTF.

This clone was picked up one time. The V and J genes are TRBV19 and TRBJ1-5; TRBD1 matches 8 bases. There are 17 residues in the CDR3. Looked up from germline, CDR1 is LNHDA and CDR2 is SQIVND (reference sequence). After removal of 3 bases from V and 11 bases from J, the junction contained 18 bases not matched to a gene. The CDR3 region is CASSIPGTGVLGSAQHF. CDR3 DNA sequence: TGTGCCAGTAGTATCCCCGGGACAGGAGTACTTGGCTCAGCCCAGCATTTT.

This sequence joins TRBV9 and TRBJ2-7; D may be TRBD1 (6 bases). The CDR3 has 14 amino acids. Trimming took 3 bases from V and 2 from J, leaving 12 bases between them. Germline-derived CDR1 and CDR2 are SGDLS and YYNGEE. The CDR3 sequence: CASSASTGTYEQYF. DNA for the CDR3: TGTGCCAGCAGCGCGAGCACAGGGACCTACGAGCAGTACTTC.

In its sample, this clone was seen once. The chain is built from TRBV5-1 and TRBJ1-2, with 7 bases that match TRBD1. Trimming cost V 4 bases and J 7 bases; bases outside gene matches: 10. The CDR3 runs to 14 residues. CDR1 is SGHRS, CDR2 YFSETQ, per germline. The CDR3 sequence: CASSGGTEFLGYTF. As DNA, the CDR3 is TGCGCCAGCAGCGGGGGGACAGAATTCCTTGGCTACACCTTC.

This clone is categorized as medium-sized (0.01 to 0.1%). V and J are TRBV9 and TRBJ1-6; D gene ambiguous. Germline V gives CDR1 SGDLS, CDR2 YYNGEE. There are 15 residues in the CDR3. V lost 1 base and J 7 bases, leaving 12 bases between the germline ends. CDR3 in DNA: TGTGCCAGCAGCGTACGTGGTAATCAGAATTCACCCCTCCACTTT. Protein product: CASSVRGNQNSPLHF.

V usage is TRBV5-4 and J usage is TRBJ1-2; D gene unclear. In germline, CDR1 is SGHNT, CDR2 YYREEE (reference sequence). The CDR3 sequence is 14 residues long. V dropped 0 bases and J dropped 8 bases, with 14 bases sitting between them. CDR3 protein: CASSLGFLAGGYTF. The DNA for the CDR3 is TGTGCCAGCAGCTTGGGATTTCTGGCAGGAGGCTACACCTTC. The full variable domain, its missing parts supplied by reference TRBV5-4 and TRBJ1-2, is ETGVTQSPTHLIKTRGQQVTLRCSSQSGHNTVSWYQQALGQGPQFIFQYYREEENGRGNFPPRFSGLQFPNYSSELNVNALELDDSALYLCASSLGFLAGGYTFGSGTRLTVV.

The rearrangement joins TRBV27 to TRBJ1-2, with TRBD1 as a possible D gene (6 bases). This CDR3 has 14 amino acids. Trimming cost V 5 bases and J 6 bases, with 16 bases left between them. Germline V gene lookup returns CDR1 MNHEY and CDR2 SMNVEV (reference sequence). As DNA, the CDR3 is TGTGCCAGCAGTCTTGTTCCAGGGGCAGATGGCTACACCTTC. Amino acids: CASSLVPGADGYTF.

In DNA form, the CDR3 reads TGCGCCAGCAGTGAGTTCGGGGATTTCTACGAGCAGTACTTC. It yields the protein CASSEFGDFYEQYF. The chain employs TRBV10-2 and TRBJ2-7, with D perhaps TRBD2 (5 bases). Germline values: CDR1 WSHSY, CDR2 SAAADI. CDR3 length equals 14 residues. V lost 1 base, J lost 3 bases, and 10 bases lay in between.

This chain connects TRBV10-3 to TRBJ1-2; D gene ambiguous. This CDR3 is 14 amino acids long. Trimming stripped 6 bases from V and 2 bases from J, with 13 bases between. Germline lookup yields CDR1 ENHRY and CDR2 SYGVKD. The DNA for the CDR3 is TGTGCCATCAGCCCCCAAAACCAGAACTATGGCTACACCTTC. Its translation is CAISPQNQNYGYTF.

V and J are TRBV7-9 and TRBJ2-7, with 8 bases identical to TRBD1. V lost 10 bases and J lost 1; bases outside the gene matches: 9. Looked up from germline, CDR1 is SEHNR and CDR2 is FQNEAQ (reference sequence). This CDR3 is built from 14 residues. CDR3 residues: CATLGQGQSYEQYF. The CDR3 DNA reads as TGTGCCACCCTCGGACAGGGCCAATCCTACGAGCAGTACTTC.

The rearrangement links TRBV5-1 to TRBJ2-7, with a tentative D call TRBD1 (6 bases). Germline CDR1 reads SGHRS; CDR2 reads YFSETQ. V lost 0 bases and J lost 3, with 10 bases in between. This CDR3 is built from 14 residues. The CDR3 region is CASSLDRVNYEQYF. CDR3 nucleotides: TGCGCCAGCAGCTTGGACAGGGTTAACTACGAGCAGTACTTC.

V and J are TRBV4-1 and TRBJ1-2; D gene ambiguous. With 2 bases removed from V and 7 bases from J, the gap between germline ends came to 17 bases. This CDR3 region has 15 residues. In germline, CDR1 is MGHRA, CDR2 YSYEKL. The CDR3 spells CASSQSGATLSGYTF. The CDR3 nucleotides are TGCGCCAGCAGCCAATCCGGAGCCACCTTAAGTGGCTACACCTTC.

V gene TRBV6-5 combines with J gene TRBJ2-7, with D possibly being TRBD1 (5 bases). Trimming stripped 8 bases from V and 2 bases from J, with 13 bases between. CDR1 is MNHEY, CDR2 SVGAGI, per germline. The CDR3 runs 13 residues. This CDR3 is CASDRPGTYEQYF. The CDR3 DNA sequence: TGTGCCAGCGACAGACCAGGGACCTACGAGCAGTACTTC.

This clone was picked up a small number of times. The chain couples TRBV3-1 (or the pseudogene TRBV3-2) to TRBJ1-1; tentative D call: TRBD1 (6 bases). Between the trimmed V and J ends, which lost 2 bases and 5 bases, there was a span of 6 bases. The CDR3 length is 12 residues. CDR1 LGHDT and CDR2 YNNKEL come from the germline V gene (reference sequence). The CDR3 is CASSQQGTEAFF. In DNA, the CDR3 is TGTGCCAGCAGCCAACAGGGGACTGAAGCTTTCTTT.

This chain connects TRBV5-5 to TRBJ2-3, with 13 nucleotides matching TRBD2. Germline lookup yields CDR1 SGHKS and CDR2 YYEKEE (reference sequence). This CDR3 is built from 16 residues. V gave up 2 bases and J gave up 2 bases; unmatched junction bases: 2. This chain's CDR3 is CASSLGLAGATDTQYF. The CDR3 DNA sequence: TGTGCCAGCAGCTTAGGACTAGCGGGAGCCACAGATACGCAGTATTTT.

Only a few counts were recorded for this clone. The chain is built from TRBV6-5 and TRBJ1-2; D call uncertain. V was shortened by 6 bases and J by 2 bases, with 10 bases between the two germline ends. The CDR3 is 13 residues long. Germline CDR1 MNHEY, CDR2 SVGAGI. The CDR3 sequence: CASSLTPNYGYTF. In DNA, the CDR3 is TGTGCCAGCAGCCTTACACCGAACTATGGCTACACCTTC.

In nucleotides, the CDR3 is TGCAGCGTTGGACAGGACCCCTACAATGAGCAGTTCTTC. It translates to CSVGQDPYNEQFF. This sequence joins TRBV29-1 and TRBJ2-1; maybe TRBD1 (6 bases). CDR3 length: 13 residues. Germline V lookup: CDR1 SQVTM, CDR2 ANQGSEA. V dropped 4 bases and J dropped 2 bases, with 9 bases sitting between them.

The J gene is TRBJ2-7, the V gene TRBV5-1, with 8 nucleotides matching TRBD2. The germline V gene encodes CDR1 SGHRS and CDR2 YFSETQ. V was clipped by 1 base and J by 6 bases; unmatched bases: 12. The CDR3 consists of 16 residues. The CDR3 sequence: CASSLSVLSSGAEQYF. CDR3 DNA: TGCGCCAGCAGCTTGTCTGTATTGAGTAGCGGGGCCGAGCAGTACTTC. The full variable domain, with the rest looked up from reference TRBV5-1 and TRBJ2-7, is KAGVTQTPRYLIKTRGQQVTLSCSPISGHRSVSWYQQTPGQGLQFLFEYFSETQRNKGNFPGRFSGRQFSNSRSEMNVSTLELGDSALYLCASSLSVLSSGAEQYFGPGTRLTVT.

The V and J genes are TRBV24-1 and TRBJ2-7, with D possibly being TRBD1 (5 bases). The CDR3 extends over 12 amino acids. Trimming took 4 bases from V and 10 from J, leaving 13 bases between them. Germline loops: CDR1 KGHDR, CDR2 SFDVKD. CDR3 sequence: CATSEGPGKQYF. For the CDR3, the DNA is TGTGCCACCAGTGAGGGGCCAGGAAAACAGTACTTC.

The chain uses TRBV9 and TRBJ1-2, with a weak D call TRBD1 (5 bases). CDR3 length equals 16 residues. With 0 bases removed from V and 3 bases from J, the gap between germline ends came to 15 bases. Germline V lookup: CDR1 SGDLS, CDR2 YYNGEE. DNA of the CDR3: TGTGCCAGCAGCGTAGGGGGAGGGGCAGCTTACTATGGCTACACCTTC. Residues: CASSVGGGAAYYGYTF.

This chain links TRBV5-5 with TRBJ1-3; 7 bases fit TRBD1. The CDR3 sequence is 16 residues long. V was clipped by 3 bases and J by 4 bases; unmatched bases: 10. Germline assignment: CDR1 SGHKS and CDR2 YYEKEE (reference sequence). The CDR3 reads CASSWRTGLRGNTIYF. DNA of the CDR3: TGTGCCAGCAGCTGGCGGACAGGCCTGAGGGGAAACACCATATATTTT. Full variable domain (outside the CDR3, taken from reference TRBV5-5 and TRBJ1-3): DAGVTQSPTHLIKTRGQQVTLRCSPISGHKSVSWYQQVLGQGPQFIFQYYEKEERGRGNFPDRFSARQFPNYSSELNVNALLLGDSALYLCASSWRTGLRGNTIYFGEGSWLTVV.

The V call is TRBV2, the J call TRBJ1-1, with a tentative D call TRBD1 (5 bases). CDR3 length equals 14 residues. CDR1 SNHLY and CDR2 FYNNEI come from the germline V gene. Trimming removed 4 bases at V and 1 base at J, with 10 bases between. In DNA form, the CDR3 reads TGTGCCAGCAGTGCCGGGCAGGGGAACACTGAAGCTTTCTTT. Translating gives CASSAGQGNTEAFF.

This clone is a singleton in its sample. The chain recombines TRBV7-8 with TRBJ1-6; 7 bases match TRBD1. V was clipped by 4 bases and J by 7 bases; unmatched bases: 10. Germline V lookup: CDR1 SGHVS, CDR2 FQNEAQ. This CDR3 is 16 amino acids long. CDR3 nucleotides: TGTGCCAGCAGCTACACCGGGAACAGGGGCAATTCACCCCTCCACTTT. Its translation: CASSYTGNRGNSPLHF. Supplemented by reference TRBV7-8 and TRBJ1-6, the full variable domain reads GAGVSQSPRYKVAKRGQDVALRCDPISGHVSLFWYQQALGQGPEFLTYFQNEAQLDKSGLPSDRFFAERPEGSVSTLKIQRTQQEDSAVYLCASSYTGNRGNSPLHFGNGTRLTVT.

The V call is TRBV7-9, the J call TRBJ2-7, with a possible D match to TRBD2 (6 bases). Trimming left V 5 bases short and J 7 bases short, with 21 bases between. The CDR3 loop spans 15 amino acids. The germline CDR1 and CDR2 sequences are SEHNR and FQNEAQ (reference sequence). Here the CDR3 reads CASSPTPGGAGEQYF. The CDR3 nucleotides are TGTGCCAGCAGCCCAACCCCCGGGGGTGCGGGGGAGCAGTACTTC.

The CDR3 DNA sequence: TGTGCCAGCAGCCCCACGACAGGGGGAACTGAAGCTTTCTTT. It codes for CASSPTTGGTEAFF. The chain carries TRBV7-9 and TRBJ1-1, with 9 positions matching TRBD1. The CDR3 contains 14 residues. After removal of 5 bases from V and 5 bases from J, the junction contained 6 bases not matched to a gene. Germline assignment: CDR1 SEHNR and CDR2 FQNEAQ (reference sequence).

The V gene is TRBV15, the J gene TRBJ1-2; D is uncertain. Germline lookup yields CDR1 LNHNV and CDR2 YYDKDF (reference sequence). CDR3 length equals 14 residues. The V end lost 0 bases, the J end lost 4 bases, and 9 bases lay between the germline ends. CDR3 sequence: CATSRDNGGYGYTF. The CDR3 DNA sequence: TGTGCCACCAGCAGAGATAACGGAGGCTATGGCTACACCTTC.